The text below deals with one TCR beta chain. Its specificity is not known. This sample was included in a study of beta chain features in type 1 diabetes. Whole-study results and caveats: Sequencing the cDNA could make cells with high TCR expression show up more than they should.

The CDR3 is 15 residues long. Germline CDR1 LGHNT, CDR2 FRNRAP. Trimming took off 1 base at V and 4 bases at J, with 12 bases between the two ends. The investigators reverse transcribed all of the isolated RNA, so they sequenced expressed TCRB transcripts. The assay was immunoSEQ multiplex PCR, and TCRdb's table has in-frame clones only and misses some. The repertoire includes a few hundred thousand clones, 20% of them detected once, and 0.044% sits in the top ten. This clonotype was sampled from a woman under 30 in good health. The sequencing input was naive CD4+ T cells from blood. J is TRBJ2-3 and V is TRBV12-5; D is uncertain. CDR3 amino acids: CASGLATFGSDTQYF. As DNA, the CDR3 is TGTGCTAGTGGTTTGGCCACCTTCGGGTCAGATACGCAGTATTTT.